Included here is one T cell receptor beta chain sequence, with context. Antigen specificity is unknown. Germline V gene data show CDR1 as MNHEY and CDR2 as SMNVEV (reference sequence). This CDR3 has 16 residues. The trim removed 5 bases at V and 0 bases at J, leaving 7 bases unmatched. Sequencing was performed with immunoSEQ multiplex PCR; in TCRdb, only in-frame clones are kept and a portion is missing. Of over 75,000 clones in the sample, about 89% were seen once. This sample stems from a study of OX40 agonist ivuxolimab in advanced cancers. It was autoimmune disease history or systemic immunosuppression that excluded patients. The study's findings and limits: Clonal expansion was among the lowest in partial responders at 0.1-3.0 mg/kg, especially CD8+. The study found that CD8+ T cells averaged more expanded clones than CD4+.

Here the sequenced sample was CD4+ or CD8+ T cells sorted from blood, taken in a trial of the OX40 agonist ivuxolimab. The J gene is TRBJ1-3, the V gene TRBV27, with TRBD1 matching 7 bases. This receptor was identified in an adult with an advanced solid tumor such as melanoma, head and neck, liver or kidney cancer. CDR3: CASSPTGLPSGNTIYF. The CDR3 bases are TGTGCCAGCAGTCCGACAGGGCTCCCCTCTGGAAACACCATATATTTT.